The 15 T cell receptor beta chains presented below share a single source sample, sequenced in a study of shared clonotypes between healthy human individuals. Sequenced by immunoSEQ multiplex PCR; TCRdb stores in-frame clones only, minus some. Here the sample spans about 520,000 clones, around 73% being singletons. Sequencing used PBMCs. The receptors come from a woman between 35 and 50 years old in good health. Some clones in this sample may be carry-over from other donors' samples.

The chain links TRBV6-6 to TRBJ1-1; D is uncertain. The CDR3 contains 13 residues. Between the trimmed V and J ends, which lost 6 bases and 4 bases, there was a span of 12 bases. CDR1 MNHNY and CDR2 SVGAGI come from the germline V gene (reference sequence). CDR3 nucleotide sequence: TGTGCCAGCAGACGCCAAGACGGCACTGAAGCTTTCTTT. Protein product: CASRRQDGTEAFF.

This clone was observed a few times. The DNA is omitted, as the CDR3 cannot be located on it reliably, and the CDR3 follows TCRdb's listing. The J gene is TRBJ2-5, the V gene TRBV21-1; TRBD2 is the table's D call and was not checked against the DNA. TRBV21-1 is tagged as a pseudogene. The CDR3 contains 14 residues when both ends are counted. The CDR3 region is CASRLAVGEGAQYF.

The chain couples TRBV30 to TRBJ2-5, with D possibly TRBD1 on 6 matching bases. Germline lookup yields CDR1 GTSNPN and CDR2 SVGIG (reference sequence). Deletions cut 1 base from V and 11 bases from J, with 14 bases between. This CDR3 contains 12 residues. The CDR3 region has the DNA TGTGCCTGGAGTGCCCAAGACAGGAAGCAGTACTTC. It translates to CAWSAQDRKQYF. Variable domain in full (rest from reference TRBV30 and TRBJ2-5): SQTIHQWPATLVQPVGSPLSLECTVEGTSNPNLYWYRQAAGRGLQLLFYSVGIGQISSEVPQNLSASRPQDRQFILSSKKLLLSDSGFYLCAWSAQDRKQYFGPGTRLLVL.

The chain joins TRBV4-3 to TRBJ2-7, with unresolved D. The V gene's germline CDR1 is LGHNA and CDR2 YSLEER. Trimming took 1 base from V and 2 from J, leaving 12 bases between them. This CDR3 region has 15 residues. For the CDR3, the DNA is TGCGCCAGCAGCCAAGTGGACGTCGGACCCTACGAGCAGTACTTC. Its translation: CASSQVDVGPYEQYF.

The genes are TRBV19 and TRBJ2-1; D not resolved. CDR3 length equals 17 residues. Trimming took off 5 bases at V and 3 bases at J, with 20 bases between the two ends. CDR1 and CDR2 from the germline V gene are LNHDA and SQIVND (reference sequence). The CDR3 nucleotides are TGTGCCAGTAGTCTACGAATAGCCGCTCACCACTACAATGAGCAGTTCTTC. This codes for CASSLRIAAHHYNEQFF.

V gene TRBV30 combines with J gene TRBJ1-5, with a possible D match to TRBD1 (5 bases). Germline V gene lookup returns CDR1 GTSNPN and CDR2 SVGIG (reference sequence). The CDR3 contains 15 residues. V was clipped by 0 bases and J by 3 bases, with 12 bases between them. Written as DNA, the CDR3 is TGTGCCTGGAGTGTACGGGGACTCTTCAATCAGCCCCAGCATTTT. Translated: CAWSVRGLFNQPQHF. Full variable domain (rest looked up from reference TRBV30 and TRBJ1-5): SQTIHQWPATLVQPVGSPLSLECTVEGTSNPNLYWYRQAAGRGLQLLFYSVGIGQISSEVPQNLSASRPQDRQFILSSKKLLLSDSGFYLCAWSVRGLFNQPQHFGDGTRLSIL.

The genes are TRBV6-6 and TRBJ2-7, with TRBD2 identical over 13 bases. This CDR3 has 15 residues. Germline V gene lookup returns CDR1 MNHNY and CDR2 SVGAGI (reference sequence). Germline trimming cut 6 bases from V and 2 bases from J; bases unmatched to any gene: 4. In DNA, the CDR3 is TGTGCCAGCAGCCGCGGACTAGCGGGGGCCTACGAGCAGTACTTC. This encodes CASSRGLAGAYEQYF.

The V gene is TRBV30, the J gene TRBJ2-5; 9 nucleotides line up with TRBD1. The J segment lost 5 bases and the V segment lost 3 bases, leaving 4 bases of the junction unmatched. This CDR3 has 13 amino acids. From germline, CDR1 is GTSNPN and CDR2 SVGIG (reference sequence). Here the CDR3 DNA reads TGTGCCTGGAGGGACAGGGGTTATGAGACCCAGTACTTC. Protein: CAWRDRGYETQYF.

The chain joins TRBV9 to TRBJ2-7, with 11 bases matching TRBD2. The CDR3 has 14 amino acids. Germline loops: CDR1 SGDLS, CDR2 YYNGEE. Trimming removed 3 bases from V and 6 bases from J; junction bases left unmatched: 5. CDR3 loop: CASSASGTSGEQYF. The CDR3 nucleotides read TGTGCCAGCAGCGCATCCGGGACTAGCGGCGAGCAGTACTTC.

V and J are TRBV5-1 and TRBJ2-3, with TRBD1 matching 7 bases. The germline CDR1 and CDR2 sequences are SGHRS and YFSETQ. The CDR3 contains 14 residues. J lost 1 base, V lost 7 bases, and 6 bases had no gene match. Written as DNA, the CDR3 is TGCGCCAGCGTACTAGGGGGCGGCACAGATACGCAGTATTTT. Encoded protein: CASVLGGGTDTQYF.

CDR3 coding DNA: TGTGCCACCGGAGACATCATGAACACTGAAGCTTTCTTT. Its translation: CATGDIMNTEAFF. The V and J genes are TRBV15 and TRBJ1-1; no clear D gene. Trimming removed 8 bases at V and 0 bases at J, with 10 bases between. The CDR3 contains 13 residues. Germline loops: CDR1 LNHNV, CDR2 YYDKDF (reference sequence).

As for this clone: It differs at one base from a far larger clone, so likely a read error. Other DNA variants within this sample encode the same CDR3. J is TRBJ1-1 and V is TRBV21-1; the D call in the table, TRBD1, was not verified against the DNA. TRBV21-1 is noted as a pseudogene. The CDR3 contains 13 residues. CDR3 sequence reads: CASSKVDNTEAFF. The CDR3 bases are TGTGCCAGCAGCAAAGTTGACAACACCGAAGCTTTCTTT.

With regard to this clone: The same CDR3 arises from other DNA sequences in this sample as well. This chain connects TRBV7-3 to TRBJ2-2, with D hard to call. Trimming pared 4 bases from V and 1 base from J, leaving 4 bases between. Germline V lookup: CDR1 SGHTA, CDR2 FQGTGA. CDR3 length: 13 residues. CDR3 protein: CASSSRNTGELFF. CDR3 DNA sequence: TGTGCCAGCAGCTCTCGGAACACCGGGGAGCTGTTTTTT.

This sequence joins TRBV6-5 and TRBJ1-6, with TRBD1 as a possible D gene (5 bases). Germline V gene sequence: CDR1 MNHEY, CDR2 SVGAGI. The CDR3 runs to 15 residues. Deletions cut 6 bases from V and 8 bases from J, with 17 bases between. The CDR3: CASSPLQGKDSPLHF. CDR3 sequence (DNA): TGTGCCAGCAGCCCACTTCAGGGCAAGGATTCACCCCTCCACTTT.

This clone appeared many times. The chain combines TRBV10-2 with TRBJ2-3; no reliable D call. The germline gives CDR1 WSHSY, CDR2 SAAADI. The CDR3 sequence is 11 residues long. V was shortened by 0 bases and J by 6 bases, with 1 base between the two germline ends. The CDR3 DNA reads TGCGCCAGCAGTGAGTCGGATACGCAGTATTTT. Its translation is CASSESDTQYF.